This T cell receptor (beta chain) was observed in a study of cytomegalovirus exposure and HLA in healthy donors. Study at large: An early release of data contained about 85 million unique TCRs, which came from HLA-typed donors.

Study observations and caveats: As a later analysis revealed, the rate of TCR association differed by HLA locus, with DRB1 most and HLA-C fewest.

The J segment lost 6 bases and the V segment lost 6 bases, leaving 7 bases of the junction unmatched. CDR3 length equals 14 residues. Per germline, CDR1 KGHSH and CDR2 LQKENI. A note on this clone: The antigen remains undetermined.

The PCR contained 60 Vbeta and 13 Jbeta primers. Profiled with immunoSEQ multiplex PCR; TCRdb holds only in-frame clones, not every one. The sample shows 200,000 to 250,000 clones, over 80% of them seen only once. Sequenced material: PBMCs. The rearrangement links TRBV18 to TRBJ1-2; 10 bases map to TRBD1. The TCR comes from a woman aged 40 to 50 in good health and CMV-seropositive. The CDR3 spells CASSGTGDPHGYTF. The CDR3 DNA reads as TGTGCCAGCTCCGGGACAGGGGATCCCCATGGCTACACCTTC.